The 9 T cell receptor beta chains listed next were all sequenced from one sample in a study of PD-1 blockade in classical Hodgkin lymphoma. Some clones are missing from TCRdb's copy, which holds only in-frame ones; the method was immunoSEQ multiplex PCR. The sample carries 25,000 to 35,000 clones, more than 65% recorded once. Every patient had relapsed following autologous stem cell transplantation, and cohorts differed in brentuximab vedotin exposure. Source: peripheral blood mononuclear cells (PBMCs), taken before the second cycle of nivolumab. These receptors came from a human donor with classical Hodgkin lymphoma.

Turning to this clone: Other DNA sequences in this specimen translate into the identical CDR3. The V and J genes are TRBV15 and TRBJ2-1; D gene uncertain. Germline CDR1 is LNHNV and CDR2 is YYDKDF (reference sequence). V gave up 0 bases and J gave up 4 bases, with 4 bases separating them. The CDR3 has 13 residues. The CDR3 DNA sequence: TGTGCCACCAGCAGAGACTCATACAATGAGCAGTTCTTC. It specifies CATSRDSYNEQFF.

The chain combines TRBV27 with TRBJ2-7, with D perhaps assigned TRBD1 or TRBD2 (5 bases each). V lost 5 bases to trimming and J lost 2 bases, with 16 bases between them. CDR3 length: 15 residues. The germline CDR1 and CDR2 sequences are MNHEY and SMNVEV (reference sequence). CDR3 loop: CASSLGTAFPYEQYF. The CDR3 coding sequence is TGTGCCAGCAGTCTCGGGACGGCCTTCCCCTACGAGCAGTACTTC.

With regard to this clone: Its ends do not fully match the called genes, so a read error is possible. The chain is built from TRBV18 and TRBJ1-6; no reliable D call. Per the germline V gene, CDR1 is KGHSH and CDR2 is LQKENI. The CDR3 totals 16 residues. The CDR3 spells CASAPVTVSYNSPLHF. The CDR3 nucleotides are TGTGCCAGCGCACCGGTAACGGTCTCCTATAATTCACCCCTCCACTTT.

This clone was observed a handful of times. V is TRBV5-6 and J is TRBJ2-7, with D unresolved. Germline CDR1 and CDR2: SGHDT and YYEEEE. The CDR3 covers 15 residues. Trimming cost V 2 bases and J 2 bases, with 14 bases left between them. This CDR3 is CASSLLEGIPYEQYF. The CDR3 DNA follows: TGTGCCAGCAGCTTATTAGAAGGAATCCCCTACGAGCAGTACTTC. Drawing the rest from reference TRBV5-6 and TRBJ2-7, the complete variable domain is DAGVTQSPTHLIKTRGQQVTLRCSPKSGHDTVSWYQQALGQGPQFIFQYYEEEERQRGNFPDRFSGHQFPNYSSELNVNALLLGDSALYLCASSLLEGIPYEQYFGPGTRLTVT.

The rearrangement uses TRBV10-2 and TRBJ2-7; 7 bases fit TRBD1. Per the germline V gene, CDR1 is WSHSY and CDR2 is SAAADI. With 10 bases clipped from V and 2 bases from J, the junction kept 5 bases outside the gene matches. The CDR3 runs 12 residues. CDR3 protein: CATGGQAYEQYF. CDR3 sequence (DNA): TGCGCCACCGGAGGACAGGCCTACGAGCAGTACTTC.

The V and J genes are TRBV28 and TRBJ1-5, with 9 bases aligning to TRBD1. Germline V CDR1 and CDR2: MDHEN, SYDVKM. V lost 6 bases to trimming and J lost 1 base; unmatched junction nucleotides: 4. This CDR3 is built from 15 residues. In nucleotides, the CDR3 is TGTGCCAGCAGACTTGACAGGGGGAGCAATCAGCCCCAGCATTTT. It is translated as CASRLDRGSNQPQHF.

This clone was recorded once. V usage is TRBV5-1 and J usage is TRBJ2-3; D is ambiguous. V was cut by 4 bases and J by 1 base, with 7 bases left in between. The CDR3 covers 13 residues. Germline-derived CDR1 and CDR2 are SGHRS and YFSETQ. This CDR3 is CASSHDGTDTQYF. The CDR3 region has the DNA TGCGCCAGCAGCCATGATGGCACAGATACGCAGTATTTT.

The rearrangement joins TRBV7-2 to TRBJ2-7, with 7 bases lining up with TRBD2. This CDR3 spans 14 amino acids. The germline V gene has CDR1 SGHTA and CDR2 FQGNSA. After removal of 5 bases from V and 2 bases from J, the junction contained 6 bases not matched to a gene. CDR3 in amino acids: CASSIPGLPYEQYF. CDR3 sequence (DNA): TGTGCCAGCAGCATACCGGGACTACCCTACGAGCAGTACTTC. The full variable domain, rest sourced from reference TRBV7-2 and TRBJ2-7, is GAGVSQSPSNKVTEKGKDVELRCDPISGHTALYWYRQSLGQGLEFLIYFQGNSAPDKSGLPSDRFSAERTGGSVSTLTIQRTQQEDSAVYLCASSIPGLPYEQYFGPGTRLTVT.

This sequence joins TRBV5-1 and TRBJ1-4, with D perhaps TRBD1 (5 bases). The CDR3 consists of 14 residues. CDR1 is SGHRS and CDR2 is YFSETQ in the germline V gene. The V end was cut by 0 bases, the J end by 4 bases, with 7 bases between. The CDR3: CASSLAGFNEKLFF. The DNA of the CDR3 is TGCGCCAGCAGCTTGGCAGGGTTTAATGAAAAACTGTTTTTT.